These 10 T cell receptor beta chains came from one sample sequenced in a study of OX40 agonist ivuxolimab in advanced cancers. Here immunoSEQ multiplex PCR was the method, and the copy in TCRdb shows in-frame clones only, minus some. The repertoire consists of about 55,000 clones, with nearly 80% occurring once and the leading ten covering less than 4.5%. This sample comprised CD4+ or CD8+ T cells sorted from blood, obtained in a trial of the OX40 agonist ivuxolimab. These receptors were taken from an adult with an advanced solid tumor such as melanoma, head and neck, liver or kidney cancer.

J is TRBJ1-5 and V is TRBV7-8, with a tentative D call TRBD1 (6 bases). CDR1 SGHVS and CDR2 FQNEAQ come from the germline V gene. Trimming took 7 bases from V and 0 from J, leaving 16 bases between them. The CDR3 has 16 amino acids. CDR3 in amino acids: CASTLKGGYSNQPQHF. The CDR3 DNA reads as TGTGCCAGCACTCTCAAGGGGGGCTATAGCAATCAGCCCCAGCATTTT.

The chain has TRBV4-3 and TRBJ1-6; 7 nucleotides align to TRBD1. The trim removed 3 bases at V and 8 bases at J, leaving 7 bases unmatched. In germline, CDR1 is LGHNA, CDR2 YSLEER. The CDR3 covers 15 residues. CDR3 DNA sequence: TGCGCCAGCAGCCAGTCGGGACAGCTAGATTCACCCCTCCACTTT. Its translation is CASSQSGQLDSPLHF.

V and J are TRBV19 and TRBJ1-4; D gene unclear. CDR1 LNHDA and CDR2 SQIVND come from the germline V gene (reference sequence). The CDR3 length is 15 residues. V was cut by 7 bases and J by 0 bases, with 12 bases left in between. The CDR3 is CASTPNSATNEKLFF. The CDR3 nucleotides are TGTGCCAGTACCCCCAACAGTGCAACTAATGAAAAACTGTTTTTT. Together with reference TRBV19 and TRBJ1-4, the CDR3 gives the full variable domain: DGGITQSPKYLFRKEGQNVTLSCEQNLNHDAMYWYRQDPGQGLRLIYYSQIVNDFQKGDIAEGYSVSREKKESFPLTVTSAQKNPTAFYLCASTPNSATNEKLFFGSGTQLSVL.

The gene calls are TRBV11-3 and TRBJ1-1; 7 bases are a match to TRBD1. Germline V lookup: CDR1 SGHNT, CDR2 YENEEA. Trimming took 5 bases from V and 4 from J; bases not matched to a gene: 4. This CDR3 contains 13 residues. In DNA form, the CDR3 reads TGTGCCAGCAGCCCCCCAGGGGGCACTGAAGCTTTCTTT. It yields the protein CASSPPGGTEAFF.

The chain uses TRBV29-1 and TRBJ1-2; D may be TRBD1 (5 bases). CDR3 length: 11 residues. V lost 7 bases and J 6 bases, leaving 12 bases between the germline ends. CDR1 is SQVTM, CDR2 ANQGSEA, per germline. DNA of the CDR3: TGCAGCGCCCGGGACGGGAATGGCTACACCTTC. Translation gives CSARDGNGYTF. The complete variable domain, with remaining parts taken from reference TRBV29-1 and TRBJ1-2, reads SAVISQKPSRDICQRGTSLTIQCQVDSQVTMMFWYRQQPGQSLTLIATANQGSEATYESGFVIDKFPISRPNLTFSTLTVSNMSPEDSSIYLCSARDGNGYTFGSGTRLTVV.

This rearrangement joins TRBV6-5 to TRBJ1-2; the D is unclear. CDR3 length: 13 residues. V gave up 6 bases and J gave up 6 bases, with 14 bases separating them. The germline V gene has CDR1 MNHEY and CDR2 SVGAGI. The CDR3 coding sequence is TGTGCCAGCAGGGCCTGGGAGGAGGATGGCTACACCTTC. Translated: CASRAWEEDGYTF.

This chain links TRBV6-5 with TRBJ1-2; a possible D gene is TRBD1 (6 bases). Germline V lookup: CDR1 MNHEY, CDR2 SVGAGI. CDR3 size: 16 residues. Between the trimmed V and J ends, which lost 4 bases and 11 bases, there was a span of 26 bases. CDR3 nucleotides: TGTGCCAGCAGTTCCCCCTCCGGGCTTCAAGGGGGAAGATACACCTTC. Translation gives CASSSPSGLQGGRYTF.

The CDR3 DNA reads as TGTGCCAGTAGTATAGATGGGTCCCCCCGGGTCGGCTATGGCTACACCTTC. Encoded protein: CASSIDGSPRVGYGYTF. The chain recombines TRBV19 with TRBJ1-2; D is ambiguous. Germline CDR1 reads LNHDA; CDR2 reads SQIVND (reference sequence). V was pared by 0 bases and J by 4 bases, with 18 bases between. CDR3 length: 17 residues.

The chain combines TRBV30 with TRBJ1-6, with 11 bases that match TRBD1. The CDR3 has 13 residues. Germline V gene data show CDR1 as GTSNPN and CDR2 as SVGIG (reference sequence). The V segment lost 4 bases and the J segment 9 bases; nucleotides outside the gene matches: 2. In DNA form, the CDR3 reads TGTGCCTGGACCGGACAGGGGGCTTCACCCCTCCACTTT. Its protein product is CAWTGQGASPLHF.

The chain carries TRBV5-1 and TRBJ2-3, with 13 nucleotides matching TRBD2. The CDR3 has 16 residues. The trim removed 4 bases at V and 4 bases at J, leaving 6 bases unmatched. The germline CDR1 and CDR2 sequences are SGHRS and YFSETQ. CDR3 nucleotide sequence: TGCGCCAGCAGCCCGTTACTAGCGGGAGGGGCAGATACGCAGTATTTT. It codes for CASSPLLAGGADTQYF.